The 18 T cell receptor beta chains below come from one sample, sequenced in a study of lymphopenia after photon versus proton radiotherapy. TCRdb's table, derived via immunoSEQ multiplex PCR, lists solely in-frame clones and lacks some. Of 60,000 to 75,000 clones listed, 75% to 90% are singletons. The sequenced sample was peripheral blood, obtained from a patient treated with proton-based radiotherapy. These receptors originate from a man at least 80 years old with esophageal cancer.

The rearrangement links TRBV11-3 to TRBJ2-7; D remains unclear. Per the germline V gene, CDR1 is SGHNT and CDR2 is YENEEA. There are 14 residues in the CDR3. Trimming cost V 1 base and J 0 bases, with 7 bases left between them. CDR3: CASSLVGSSYEQYF. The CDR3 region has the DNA TGTGCCAGCAGCTTAGTAGGAAGCTCCTACGAGCAGTACTTC.

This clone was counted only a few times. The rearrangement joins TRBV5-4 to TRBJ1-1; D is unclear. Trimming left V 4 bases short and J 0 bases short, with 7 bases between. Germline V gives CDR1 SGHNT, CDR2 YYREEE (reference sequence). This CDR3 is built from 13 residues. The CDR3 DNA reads TGTGCCAGCAGCCACAATATGAACACTGAAGCTTTCTTT. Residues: CASSHNMNTEAFF.

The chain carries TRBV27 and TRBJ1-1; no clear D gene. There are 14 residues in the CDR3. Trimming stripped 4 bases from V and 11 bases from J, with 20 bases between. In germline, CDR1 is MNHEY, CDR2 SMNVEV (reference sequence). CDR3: CASSSSWEGLPAFF. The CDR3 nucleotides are TGTGCCAGCAGTTCCTCGTGGGAGGGCCTACCCGCTTTCTTT.

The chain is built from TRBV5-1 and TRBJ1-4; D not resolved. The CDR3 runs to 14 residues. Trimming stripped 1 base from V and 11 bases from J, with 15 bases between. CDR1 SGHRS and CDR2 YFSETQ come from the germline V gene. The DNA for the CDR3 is TGCGCCAGCAGCTTGAATGGGGATGGGAGTAAACTGTTTTTT. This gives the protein CASSLNGDGSKLFF.

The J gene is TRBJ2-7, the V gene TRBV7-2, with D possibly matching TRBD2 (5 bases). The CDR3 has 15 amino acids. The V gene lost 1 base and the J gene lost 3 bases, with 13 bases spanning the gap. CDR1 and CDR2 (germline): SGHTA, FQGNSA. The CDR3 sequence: CASSLGPRGVYEQYF. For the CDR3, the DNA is TGTGCCAGCAGCTTAGGCCCCCGGGGAGTCTACGAGCAGTACTTC.

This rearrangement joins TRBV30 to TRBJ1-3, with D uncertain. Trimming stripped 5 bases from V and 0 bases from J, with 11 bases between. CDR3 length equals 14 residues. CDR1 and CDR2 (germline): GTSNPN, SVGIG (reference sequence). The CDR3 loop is CAWGKSFSGNTIYF. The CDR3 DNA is TGTGCCTGGGGAAAATCTTTCTCTGGAAACACCATATATTTT.

CDR3 nucleotide sequence: TGTGCCAGTAGCCCTAGCGGGAGGGCCGACTATGAGCAGTTCTTC. This encodes CASSPSGRADYEQFF. This chain joins TRBV19 and TRBJ2-1; TRBD2 aligns across 12 bases. The J segment lost 8 bases and the V segment lost 6 bases, leaving 8 bases of the junction unmatched. CDR3 size: 15 residues. Germline CDR1 and CDR2: LNHDA and SQIVND (reference sequence).

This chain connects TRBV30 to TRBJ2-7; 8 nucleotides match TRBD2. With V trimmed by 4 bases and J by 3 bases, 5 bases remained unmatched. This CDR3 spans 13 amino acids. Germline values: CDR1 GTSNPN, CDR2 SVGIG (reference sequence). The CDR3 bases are TGTGCCTGGACGGGTAGCGGGAACTACGAGCAGTACTTC. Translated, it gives CAWTGSGNYEQYF.

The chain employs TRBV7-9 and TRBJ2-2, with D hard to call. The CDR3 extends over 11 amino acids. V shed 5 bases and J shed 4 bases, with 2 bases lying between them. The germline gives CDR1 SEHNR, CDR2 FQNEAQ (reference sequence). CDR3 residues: CASSRTGELFF. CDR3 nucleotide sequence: TGTGCCAGCAGCCGCACCGGGGAGCTGTTTTTT. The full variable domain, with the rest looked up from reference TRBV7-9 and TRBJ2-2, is DTGVSQNPRHKITKRGQNVTFRCDPISEHNRLYWYRQTLGQGPEFLTYFQNEAQLEKSRLLSDRFSAERPKGSFSTLEIQRTEQGDSAMYLCASSRTGELFFGEGSRLTVL.

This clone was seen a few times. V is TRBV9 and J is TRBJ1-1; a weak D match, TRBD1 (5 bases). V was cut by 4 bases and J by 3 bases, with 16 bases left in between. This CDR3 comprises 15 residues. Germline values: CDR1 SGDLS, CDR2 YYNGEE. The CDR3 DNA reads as TGTGCCAGCAGCCCCGACCCCCGGGGACACACTGAAGCTTTCTTT. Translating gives CASSPDPRGHTEAFF. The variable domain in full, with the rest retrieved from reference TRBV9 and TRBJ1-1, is DSGVTQTPKHLITATGQRVTLRCSPRSGDLSVYWYQQSLDQGLQFLIQYYNGEERAKGNILERFSAQQFPDLHSELNLSSLELGDSALYFCASSPDPRGHTEAFFGQGTRLTVV.

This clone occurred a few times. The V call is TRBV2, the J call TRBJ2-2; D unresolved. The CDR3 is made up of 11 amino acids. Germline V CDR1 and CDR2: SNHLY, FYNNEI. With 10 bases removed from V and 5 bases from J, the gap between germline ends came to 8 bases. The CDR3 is CATKETGELFF. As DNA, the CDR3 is TGTGCCACCAAGGAAACCGGGGAGCTGTTTTTT.

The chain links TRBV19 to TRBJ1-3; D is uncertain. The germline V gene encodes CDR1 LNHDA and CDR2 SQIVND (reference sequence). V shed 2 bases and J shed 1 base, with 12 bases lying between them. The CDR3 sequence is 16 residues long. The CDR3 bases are TGTGCCAGTAGTATATACGGCTTATTTTCTGGAAACACCATATATTTT. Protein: CASSIYGLFSGNTIYF.

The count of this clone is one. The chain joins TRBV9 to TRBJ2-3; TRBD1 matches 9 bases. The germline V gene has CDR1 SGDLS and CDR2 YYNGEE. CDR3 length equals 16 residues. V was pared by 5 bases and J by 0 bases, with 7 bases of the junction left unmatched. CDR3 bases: TGTGCCAGCAGTGCCCGGACAGGGGACAGCACAGATACGCAGTATTTT. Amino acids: CASSARTGDSTDTQYF.

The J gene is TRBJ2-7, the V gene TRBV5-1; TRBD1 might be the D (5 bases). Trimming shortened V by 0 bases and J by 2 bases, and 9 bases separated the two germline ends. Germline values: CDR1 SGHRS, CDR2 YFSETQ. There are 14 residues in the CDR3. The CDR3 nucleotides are TGCGCCAGCAGCTTGGGGCAGGGCCCCTACGAGCAGTACTTC. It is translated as CASSLGQGPYEQYF.

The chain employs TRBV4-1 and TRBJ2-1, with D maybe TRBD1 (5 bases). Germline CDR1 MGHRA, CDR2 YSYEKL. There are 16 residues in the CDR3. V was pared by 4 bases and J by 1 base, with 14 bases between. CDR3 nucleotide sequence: TGCGCCAGCAGCCGACTGGACATGATATCCTACAATGAGCAGTTCTTC. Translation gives CASSRLDMISYNEQFF.

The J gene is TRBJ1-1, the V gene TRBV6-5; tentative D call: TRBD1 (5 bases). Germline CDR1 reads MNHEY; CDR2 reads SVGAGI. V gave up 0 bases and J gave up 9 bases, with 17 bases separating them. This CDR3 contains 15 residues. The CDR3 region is CASSYSIWDPEKAFF. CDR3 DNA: TGTGCCAGCAGTTACTCGATCTGGGACCCAGAAAAAGCTTTCTTT.

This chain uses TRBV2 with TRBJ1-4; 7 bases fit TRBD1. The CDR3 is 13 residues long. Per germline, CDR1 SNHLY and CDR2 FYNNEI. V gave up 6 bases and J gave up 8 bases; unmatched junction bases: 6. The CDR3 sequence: CASRNQGGEKLFF. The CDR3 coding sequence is TGTGCCAGCAGGAACCAGGGGGGAGAAAAACTGTTTTTT.

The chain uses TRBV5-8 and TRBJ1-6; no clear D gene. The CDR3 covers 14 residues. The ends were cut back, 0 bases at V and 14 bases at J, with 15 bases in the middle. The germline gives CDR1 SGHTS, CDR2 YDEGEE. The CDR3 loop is CASSLARSFASLHF. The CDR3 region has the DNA TGTGCCAGCAGCTTGGCCAGGTCCTTTGCGTCCCTCCACTTT.